These 13 T cell receptor beta chains share one sample of origin, sequenced in a study of blood T cell repertoires in COVID-19. The table came from immunoSEQ multiplex PCR; TCRdb's copy has only in-frame clones and leaves some out. The sample has tens of thousands of clones; approximately 85% are singletons. The sequenced sample was peripheral blood. These receptors all stem from a human donor in a cohort sampled during active COVID-19.

The rearrangement joins TRBV7-8 to TRBJ2-3, with 10 bases matching TRBD1. The CDR3 is 16 amino acids. Losses at the gene ends were 1 base for V and 4 bases for J; bases not matched to a gene: 5. Germline V gives CDR1 SGHVS, CDR2 FQNEAQ. The chain's CDR3 is CASSLGGTGVPDTQYF. The CDR3 coding sequence is TGTGCCAGCAGCTTAGGTGGGACAGGGGTTCCAGATACGCAGTATTTT.

The CDR3 nucleotides read TGTGCCATCAGTGACCCGAACCGGTACGAGCAGTACTTC. This sequence encodes CAISDPNRYEQYF. The chain uses TRBV10-3 and TRBJ2-7; no firm D call. The CDR3 length is 13 residues. The germline gives CDR1 ENHRY, CDR2 SYGVKD. The ends were cut back, 3 bases at V and 4 bases at J, with 10 bases in the middle.

The V call is TRBV11-2, the J call TRBJ1-3; 7 nucleotides line up with TRBD1. V lost 5 bases and J lost 3; bases outside the gene matches: 4. The germline gives CDR1 SGHAT, CDR2 FQNNGV. This CDR3 has 14 amino acids. The CDR3 sequence: CASSPDRVGNTIYF. DNA for the CDR3: TGTGCCAGCAGCCCCGACAGGGTTGGAAACACCATATATTTT. The whole variable domain, filled in from reference TRBV11-2 and TRBJ1-3, reads EAGVAQSPRYKIIEKRQSVAFWCNPISGHATLYWYQQILGQGPKLLIQFQNNGVVDDSQLPKDRFSAERLKGVDSTLKIQPAKLEDSAVYLCASSPDRVGNTIYFGEGSWLTVV.

The J gene is TRBJ2-3, the V gene TRBV6-2 or TRBV6-3; 7 nucleotides line up with TRBD2. This CDR3 comprises 13 residues. The germline gives CDR1 MNHEY, CDR2 SVGEGT. Trimming took 5 bases from V and 5 from J; bases not matched to a gene: 4. The CDR3 loop is CASSGLEIDTQYF. DNA of the CDR3: TGTGCCAGCAGTGGACTAGAGATAGATACGCAGTATTTT.

The chain carries TRBV27 and TRBJ2-3, with 10 bases matching TRBD1. The CDR3 runs 18 residues. In germline, CDR1 is MNHEY, CDR2 SMNVEV (reference sequence). J was trimmed by 4 bases and V by 5 bases; bases with no gene match: 15. This chain's CDR3 is CASSIPRTGGELADTQYF. DNA of the CDR3: TGTGCCAGCAGTATCCCCAGGACAGGGGGAGAGTTAGCAGATACGCAGTATTTT.

The chain uses TRBV7-2 and TRBJ2-5; D perhaps matches TRBD1 (5 bases). V dropped 1 base and J dropped 4 bases, with 10 bases sitting between them. Germline values: CDR1 SGHTA, CDR2 FQGNSA. This CDR3 comprises 14 residues. CDR3 sequence reads: CASSLGTQSETQYF. DNA of the CDR3: TGTGCCAGCAGCTTAGGGACACAATCAGAGACCCAGTACTTC.

The chain links TRBV6-2 or TRBV6-3 to TRBJ2-7, with D unresolved. Germline CDR1 reads MNHEY; CDR2 reads SVGEGT. This CDR3 region has 12 residues. V was pared by 3 bases and J by 8 bases, with 11 bases between. The CDR3 sequence is CASSYPTAKQYF. CDR3 DNA: TGTGCCAGCAGTTATCCCACAGCTAAGCAGTACTTC.

The chain has TRBV7-2 and TRBJ2-1; 12 bases align to TRBD2. CDR1 is SGHTA, CDR2 FQGNSA, per germline. V was pared by 5 bases and J by 7 bases, with 3 bases of the junction left unmatched. The CDR3 is 14 residues long. CDR3 loop: CASSQTSGGNEQFF. CDR3 bases: TGTGCCAGCAGCCAAACTAGCGGGGGGAATGAGCAGTTCTTC. Filled out from reference TRBV7-2 and TRBJ2-1, the complete variable domain reads GAGVSQSPSNKVTEKGKDVELRCDPISGHTALYWYRQSLGQGLEFLIYFQGNSAPDKSGLPSDRFSAERTGGSVSTLTIQRTQQEDSAVYLCASSQTSGGNEQFFGPGTRLTVL.

This sequence joins TRBV4-3 and TRBJ1-2; D may be TRBD1 (5 bases). V gave up 0 bases and J gave up 4 bases, with 9 bases separating them. The CDR3 totals 14 residues. Germline CDR1 and CDR2: LGHNA and YSLEER. CDR3 loop: CASSQDPQGYGYTF. In DNA form, the CDR3 reads TGCGCCAGCAGCCAAGACCCCCAGGGCTATGGCTACACCTTC.

This clone is termed medium-sized. V usage is TRBV7-9 and J usage is TRBJ2-1; 8 bases fit TRBD1. The CDR3 consists of 14 residues. Losses at the gene ends were 5 bases for V and 9 bases for J; bases not matched to a gene: 9. Germline CDR1 and CDR2: SEHNR and FQNEAQ (reference sequence). The CDR3 region has the DNA TGTGCCAGCAGCCCCCCGACAGGGGTCGTTGAGCAGTTCTTC. Translation gives CASSPPTGVVEQFF.

The chain joins TRBV2 to TRBJ1-1; D not certain. Germline assignment: CDR1 SNHLY and CDR2 FYNNEI. The germline V and J ends were trimmed by 6 bases and 2 bases, with 7 bases remaining between them. This CDR3 contains 12 residues. The CDR3 region has the DNA TGTGCCAGCAGGGCAGTCAACACTGAAGCTTTCTTT. Translating gives CASRAVNTEAFF.

As DNA, the CDR3 is TGTGCCAGCAGGGCTAGCGGGCAAGAGACCCAGTACTTC. This gives the protein CASRASGQETQYF. This chain links TRBV6-5 with TRBJ2-5, with TRBD2 matching over 8 bases. The CDR3 loop spans 13 amino acids. Germline CDR1 is MNHEY and CDR2 is SVGAGI. V lost 6 bases and J lost 2; bases outside the gene matches: 2.

The chain employs TRBV6-2 or TRBV6-3 and TRBJ1-2; D unclear. Trimming left V 2 bases short and J 4 bases short, with 11 bases between. Looked up from germline, CDR1 is MNHEY and CDR2 is SVGEGT. The CDR3 length is 14 residues. For the CDR3, the DNA is TGTGCCAGCAGTTACCTCACAGCCGCCTATGGCTACACCTTC. Its protein is CASSYLTAAYGYTF.